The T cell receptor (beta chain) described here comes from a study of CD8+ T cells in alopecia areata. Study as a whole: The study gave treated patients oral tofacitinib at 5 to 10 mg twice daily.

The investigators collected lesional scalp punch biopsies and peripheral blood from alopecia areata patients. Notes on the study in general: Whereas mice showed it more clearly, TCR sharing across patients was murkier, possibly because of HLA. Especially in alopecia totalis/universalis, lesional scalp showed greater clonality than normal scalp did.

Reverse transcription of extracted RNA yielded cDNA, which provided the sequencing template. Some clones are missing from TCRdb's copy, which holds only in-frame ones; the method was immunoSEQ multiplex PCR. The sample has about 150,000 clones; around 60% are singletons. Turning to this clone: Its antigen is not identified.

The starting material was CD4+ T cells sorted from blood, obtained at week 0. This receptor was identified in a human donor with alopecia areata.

In DNA form, the CDR3 reads TGTGCCAGCAGCCCCAGACAGGGAAACGAGCAGTACTTC. Translating gives CASSPRQGNEQYF. This chain links TRBV7-9 with TRBJ2-7; 7 nucleotides line up with TRBD1. Looked up from germline, CDR1 is SEHNR and CDR2 is FQNEAQ (reference sequence). Trimming removed 5 bases from V and 5 bases from J; junction bases left unmatched: 6. The CDR3 sequence is 13 residues long.